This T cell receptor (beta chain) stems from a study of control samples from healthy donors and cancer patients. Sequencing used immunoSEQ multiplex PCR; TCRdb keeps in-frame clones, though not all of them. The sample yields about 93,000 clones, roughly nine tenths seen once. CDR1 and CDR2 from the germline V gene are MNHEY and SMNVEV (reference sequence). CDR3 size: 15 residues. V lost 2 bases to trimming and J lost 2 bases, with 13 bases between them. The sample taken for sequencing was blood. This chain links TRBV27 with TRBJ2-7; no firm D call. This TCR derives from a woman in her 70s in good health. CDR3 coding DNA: TGTGCCAGCAGTTTAGAAGGAGTCCAAACCTACGAGCAGTACTTC. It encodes CASSLEGVQTYEQYF.